This T cell receptor beta chain comes out of a study of cytomegalovirus exposure and HLA in healthy donors. Study information: Among the approximately 400 genotyped donors, approximately 82% were placed in the Caucasian-associated ancestry cluster. Whole-study results and caveats: As confirmed in vitro, three CMV-associated chains were specific for CMV antigens. In most subjects, TCR beta sequences reportedly gave accurate predictions of HLA-A and HLA-B alleles.

PCR involved 60 Vbeta and 13 Jbeta primers. TCRdb keeps only in-frame clones here, not all; method: immunoSEQ multiplex PCR. The sample consists of under 150,000 clones, around 70% of them appearing once. Worth noting for this clone: Its target is unknown.

Trimming left V 2 bases short and J 7 bases short, with 12 bases between. CDR1 and CDR2 (germline): ENHRY, SYGVKD. There are 14 residues in the CDR3. The chain combines TRBV10-3 with TRBJ1-3, with D possibly matching TRBD1 (5 bases). The clonotype comes from a man aged 35 to 55 in good health and CMV-seronegative. The sequencing input was PBMCs. CDR3 in DNA: TGTGCCATCAGTGAGCTTGCGGGGGATAACACCATATATTTT. Translated: CAISELAGDNTIYF.